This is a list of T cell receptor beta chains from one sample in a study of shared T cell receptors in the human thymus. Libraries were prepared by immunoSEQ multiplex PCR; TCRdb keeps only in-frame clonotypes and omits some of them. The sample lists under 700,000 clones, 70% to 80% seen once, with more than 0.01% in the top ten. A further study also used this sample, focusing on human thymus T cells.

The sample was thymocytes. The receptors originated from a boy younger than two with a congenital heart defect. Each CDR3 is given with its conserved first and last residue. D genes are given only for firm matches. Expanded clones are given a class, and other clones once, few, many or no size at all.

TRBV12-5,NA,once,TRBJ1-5,TGTGCTAGTGGTACCCCCCCCAGATCCAATCAGCCCCAGCATTTT,CASGTPPRSNQPQHF
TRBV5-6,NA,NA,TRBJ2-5,TGTGCCAGCAGCTCACGGGATAGACAAGAGACCCAGTACTTC,CASSSRDRQETQYF
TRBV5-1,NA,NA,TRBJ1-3,TGCGCCAGCAGCTTGGAAGGGGAAAGGGCCTCAGGAAACACCATATATTTT,CASSLEGERASGNTIYF
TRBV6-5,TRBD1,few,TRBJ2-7,TGTGCCAGCAGTTCCTCGGACAGGCACTCCTACGAGCAGTACTTC,CASSSSDRHSYEQYF
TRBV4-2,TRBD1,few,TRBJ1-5,TGTGCCAGCAGAGCGCAGGGGGATGCCGATCAGCCCCAGCATTTT,CASRAQGDADQPQHF
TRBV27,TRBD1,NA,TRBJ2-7,TGTGCCACCGCCGGGACAGGGCCCTACGAGCAGTACTTC,CATAGTGPYEQYF
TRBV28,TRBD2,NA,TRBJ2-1,TGTGCCAGCAATGGACTAGCGGGAGGAGTTGGCGATGAGCAGTTCTTC,CASNGLAGGVGDEQFF
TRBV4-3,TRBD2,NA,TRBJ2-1,TGCGCCAGCAGCCAAGATATGGGACTAGCGGGACCTACCTACAATGAGCAGTTCTTC,CASSQDMGLAGPTYNEQFF
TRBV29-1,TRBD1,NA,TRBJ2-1,TGCAGCGTTGAAAGGACAGGGGATGAGCAGTTCTTC,CSVERTGDEQFF
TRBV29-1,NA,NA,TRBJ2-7,TGCAGCGTTGAAGGGACTCCCCCTTACGAGCAGTACTTC,CSVEGTPPYEQYF
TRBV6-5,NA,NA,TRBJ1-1,TGTGCCAGCAGTTTTACCAGGGGGAACACTGAAGCTTTCTTT,CASSFTRGNTEAFF
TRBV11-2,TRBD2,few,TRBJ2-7,TGTGCCAGCAGCTTAGAGGAGGGGGAGGCGGGAGGGCCATCGTACGAGCAGTACTTC,CASSLEEGEAGGPSYEQYF
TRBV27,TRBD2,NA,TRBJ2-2,TGTGCCAGCAGTTTTTCTCGGACTAGCGGGAGGGTTGACACCGGGGAGCTGTTTTTT,CASSFSRTSGRVDTGELFF
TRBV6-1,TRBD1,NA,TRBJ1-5,TGTGCCAGCAGTGAGAGTGGACAGGAAGACAATCAGCCCCAGCATTTT,CASSESGQEDNQPQHF
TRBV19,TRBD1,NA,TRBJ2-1,TGTGCCAGTAGTAGGACAGGGGGTGTTGCGGGAGGAGGCTACAATGAGCAGTTCTTC,CASSRTGGVAGGGYNEQFF
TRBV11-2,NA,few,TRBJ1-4,TGTGCCAGCAGCCCCAGAGGGTTATGGGGAAAACTGTTTTTT,CASSPRGLWGKLFF
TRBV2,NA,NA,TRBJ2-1,TGTGCCAGCAGGGGAGCCCAAACTAGCTCCTACAATGAGCAGTTCTTC,CASRGAQTSSYNEQFF
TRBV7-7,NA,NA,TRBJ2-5,TGTGCTAGCAGCCCCCTCTTGGCGGGACGTGAGACCCAGTACTTC,CASSPLLAGRETQYF
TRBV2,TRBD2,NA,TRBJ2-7,TGTGCCAGCAGGGATTCCTTTATAGCGGGTCTAGACTACGAGCAGTACTTC,CASRDSFIAGLDYEQYF
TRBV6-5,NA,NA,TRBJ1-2,TGTGCCAGCAGTTTTCTGAGACAGCAACCTAACTATGGCTACACCTTC,CASSFLRQQPNYGYTF
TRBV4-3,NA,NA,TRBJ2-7,TGCGCCAGCAGCCCCTCCAACCGACAGGGGACTACGTGGCAGTACTTC,CASSPSNRQGTTWQYF
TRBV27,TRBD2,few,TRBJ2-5,TGTGCCAGCAGTCCAAGAGGGTTAGCGGGCCGGGAGACCCAGTACTTC,CASSPRGLAGRETQYF
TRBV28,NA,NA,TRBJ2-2,TGTGCCAGCAGACCCGGGTCCCCCGGGGAGCTGTTTTTT,CASRPGSPGELFF
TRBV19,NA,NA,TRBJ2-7,TGTGCCAGTAGTATGTCGGGAGACAACTACGAGCAGTACTTC,CASSMSGDNYEQYF
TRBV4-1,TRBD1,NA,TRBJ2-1,TGCGCCAGCAGCTCTCGGGACAGGGCCTACAATGAGCAGTTCTTC,CASSSRDRAYNEQFF
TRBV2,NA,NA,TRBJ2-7,TGTGCCAGCACTGCGTTCCCCCAAAAGAGCTCCTACGAGCAGTACTTC,CASTAFPQKSSYEQYF
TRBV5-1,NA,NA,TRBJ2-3,TGCGCCAGCAGCTTGCCCGGGAGTCCCGCAGATACGCAGTATTTT,CASSLPGSPADTQYF
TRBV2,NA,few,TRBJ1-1,TGTGCCAGCAGTAACAGGGCTAAGACTGAAGCTTTCTTT,CASSNRAKTEAFF
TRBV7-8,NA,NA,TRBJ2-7,TGTGCCAGCAGCTTAGCGGTGCGGAGTTACTACGAGCAGTACTTC,CASSLAVRSYYEQYF
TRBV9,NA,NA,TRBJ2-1,TGTGCCAGCAGCGTAGATGGGAGGAGGAATGAGCAGTTCTTC,CASSVDGRRNEQFF
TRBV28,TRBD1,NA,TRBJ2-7,TGTGCCAGCAGCAGGGGGCCCTACGAGCAGTACTTC,CASSRGPYEQYF
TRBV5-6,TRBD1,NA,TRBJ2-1,TGTGCCAGCAGCTTAAACCCGATCCGGGACAGGTACAATGAGCAGTTCTTC,CASSLNPIRDRYNEQFF
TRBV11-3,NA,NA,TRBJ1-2,TGTGCCAGCAGCTTAGATCGGGGGGGCTATGGCTACACCTTC,CASSLDRGGYGYTF
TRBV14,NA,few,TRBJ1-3,TGTGCCAGCAGCCTTACAGGGCCCTTCTACGGAAACACCATATATTTT,CASSLTGPFYGNTIYF
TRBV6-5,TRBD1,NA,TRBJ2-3,TGTGCCAGCAGTCCGGGGACAGTTAGCACAGATACGCAGTATTTT,CASSPGTVSTDTQYF
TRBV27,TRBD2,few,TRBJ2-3,TGTGCCAGCAGTTTACAGCGGGAGATAACTAGCACAGATACGCAGTATTTT,CASSLQREITSTDTQYF
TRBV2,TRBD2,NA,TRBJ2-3,TGTGCCAGCAGTGAAGAGCGGGGGGAGCCTAGCACAGATACGCAGTATTTT,CASSEERGEPSTDTQYF
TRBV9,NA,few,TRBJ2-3,TGTGCCAGCAGCCCCCTCCATCCCGGGGGTACAGATACGCAGTATTTT,CASSPLHPGGTDTQYF
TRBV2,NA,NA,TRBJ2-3,TGTGCCAGCAGTGAAGGCCTAACAGATACGCAGTATTTT,CASSEGLTDTQYF
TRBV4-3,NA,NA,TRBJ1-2,TGCGCCAGCAGCCAAGATGGGGGAGGATCGGGGGGCTACACCTTC,CASSQDGGGSGGYTF
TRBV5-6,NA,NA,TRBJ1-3,TGTGCCAGCAGCTTGGCATCAGTAAACTCTGGAAACACCATATATTTT,CASSLASVNSGNTIYF
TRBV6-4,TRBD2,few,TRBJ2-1,TGTGCCAGCAGTGACCTTCCTAGCGGGAGGCCGAGCTCCTACAATGAGCAGTTCTTC,CASSDLPSGRPSSYNEQFF
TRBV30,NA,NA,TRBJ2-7,TGTGCCTGGAGCCAGGAAGGAGGGGACCCCTACGAGCAGTACTTC,CAWSQEGGDPYEQYF
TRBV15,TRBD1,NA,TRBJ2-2,TGTGCCACCAGCAGAGATTCCCGACAGGGGCGATCCGGGGAGCTGTTTTTT,CATSRDSRQGRSGELFF
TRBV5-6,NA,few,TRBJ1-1,TGTGCCAGCAGCTTGGGGTCAGGGCCCCCGGGCACTGAAGCTTTCTTT,CASSLGSGPPGTEAFF
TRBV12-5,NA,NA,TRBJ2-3,TGTGCTAGTGGTTTGACGGCGGACAACACAGATACGCAGTATTTT,CASGLTADNTDTQYF
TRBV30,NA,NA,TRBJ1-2,TGTGCCTGGAGTCCCACTTTTAACTGCGAGCGGGGGGGCGACTATGGCTACACCTTC,CAWSPTFNCERGGDYGYTF
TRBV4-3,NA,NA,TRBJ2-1,TGCGCCAGCAGCCAGACCCTAGGTAATGAGCAGTTCTTC,CASSQTLGNEQFF
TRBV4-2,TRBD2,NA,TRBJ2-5,TGTGCCAGCAGCCAAGAGGCCAGCGGGAGGGCCGCGTGGGAGACCCAGTACTTC,CASSQEASGRAAWETQYF
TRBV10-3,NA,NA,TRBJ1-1,TGTGCCATCAGTAAATCAAAACAGGAGAACACTGAAGCTTTCTTT,CAISKSKQENTEAFF
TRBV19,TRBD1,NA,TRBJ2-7,TGTGCCAGTAGTACCAAAGTCGTCCGGGACAGGTTGGTATACGAGCAGTACTTC,CASSTKVVRDRLVYEQYF
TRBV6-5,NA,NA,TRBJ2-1,TGTGCCAGCAGAGGCGGAACCTACAATGAGCAGTTCTTC,CASRGGTYNEQFF
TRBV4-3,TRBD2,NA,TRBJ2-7,TGCGCCAGCAGCCATGGAGCGGGAAACTCCTACGAGCAGTACTTC,CASSHGAGNSYEQYF
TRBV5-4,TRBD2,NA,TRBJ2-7,TGTGCCAGCAGCTTGTCGTTAGCGGGAGAGACCTACGAGCAGTACTTC,CASSLSLAGETYEQYF
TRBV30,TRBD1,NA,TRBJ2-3,TGTGCCTGGGGGACAGGGAGCACAGATACGCAGTATTTT,CAWGTGSTDTQYF
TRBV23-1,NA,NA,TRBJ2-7,TGCGCCAGCAGTCAGACAGGTCTGGGGAACGAGCAGTACTTC,CASSQTGLGNEQYF
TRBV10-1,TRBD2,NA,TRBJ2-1,TGCGCCAGCAGCCTTTTACTAGCGGGAGTAGGCAATGAGCAGTTCTTC,CASSLLLAGVGNEQFF
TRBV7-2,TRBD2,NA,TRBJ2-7,TGTGCCAGCAGCCTCGGACTAGCGGGAAGGCTTCACGAGCAGTACTTC,CASSLGLAGRLHEQYF
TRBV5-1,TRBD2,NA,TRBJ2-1,TGCGCCAGCCGTAGCGGGAGTTCCAGGGAGCGGGAGTTCTTC,CASRSGSSREREFF